A selection of T cell receptor beta chains follows, all from one sample in a study of T cells of healthy individuals. TCRdb independently ran MiXCR on the 5' RACE reads; one entry per CDR3 protein. The sample lists approximately 50,000 distinct CDR3 sequences, about 15% occurring once. The receptor source for this set is a human donor in good health. Each CDR3 is given with its conserved first and last residue. Fields, in order: V gene, clone size, D gene, J gene, CDR3 protein, CDR3 DNA. The D gene is left open where the match is weak. Not every row has a clone size; where given, it reads once, few, many or a size class.

TRBV20-1,.,.,TRBJ1-4,CSAADGSTNEKLFF,TGCAGTGCTGCTGACGGATCAACTAATGAAAAACTGTTTTTT
TRBV7-2,many,.,TRBJ1-2,CASTITPPAGYTF,TGTGCCAGCACTATAACACCGCCGGCTGGCTACACCTTC
TRBV29-1,few,.,TRBJ1-2,CSVEGVDYTF,TGCAGCGTTGAAGGGGTGGACTACACCTTC
TRBV7-3,.,TRBD2,TRBJ2-3,CASSLQAGGRTQYF,TGTGCCAGCAGCTTACAAGCGGGGGGGCGTACGCAGTATTTT
TRBV10-2,few,TRBD2,TRBJ2-7,CASARTSGRVEQYF,TGCGCCAGCGCCCGGACTAGCGGGAGGGTTGAGCAGTACTTC
TRBV20-1,many,.,TRBJ1-5,CSASTGFAGPQHF,TGCAGTGCTAGCACCGGGTTCGCAGGGCCCCAGCATTTT
TRBV20-1,few,.,TRBJ2-5,CSASSDQRETQYF,TGCAGTGCTAGCTCCGATCAGAGGGAGACCCAGTACTTC
TRBV10-2,few,.,TRBJ1-5,CASSESGHRNQPQHF,TGCGCCAGCAGTGAGTCTGGCCACCGCAATCAGCCCCAGCATTTT
TRBV19,many,.,TRBJ1-2,CASSISGSNYGYTF,TGTGCCAGTAGTATCTCGGGATCTAACTATGGCTACACCTTC
TRBV6-2/TRBV6-3,many,.,TRBJ1-1,CASSSREAFF,TGTGCCAGCAGTTCCAGGGAAGCTTTCTTT
TRBV4-2,many,.,TRBJ1-2,CASSQEIRSFGYGYTF,TGTGCCAGCAGCCAAGAGATCCGTTCCTTCGGCTATGGCTACACCTTC
TRBV5-6,.,TRBD2,TRBJ2-3,CASSTDRGGLGDTQYF,TGTGCCAGCAGCACGGACCGGGGGGGCCTAGGAGATACGCAGTATTTT
TRBV9,large,.,TRBJ1-1,CASSVGPKLNTEAFF,TGTGCCAGCAGCGTAGGACCGAAGTTGAACACTGAAGCTTTCTTT
TRBV6-2/TRBV6-3,few,TRBD2,TRBJ2-7,CASSYAGGPYEQYF,TGTGCCAGCAGTTACGCGGGAGGCCCCTACGAGCAGTACTTC
TRBV9,few,TRBD1,TRBJ1-1,CASSPGTGLRMATEAFF,TGTGCCAGCAGCCCCGGGACAGGACTTCGAATGGCGACTGAAGCTTTCTTT